The 27 T cell receptor beta chains given below trace back to one sample, sequenced in a study of shared clonotypes between healthy human individuals. Generated by immunoSEQ multiplex PCR, the TCRdb table keeps only in-frame clones and is missing some. This table holds 950,000 to 1,100,000 clones, about three quarters found once. Specimen: memory CD4+ T cells sorted from blood. Noted subset: CD45RA-negative fraction. The receptors were gathered from a man aged 18-30 years in good health.

In its sample, this clone was seen a few times. The chain is built from TRBV27 and TRBJ2-5; maybe TRBD1 (5 bases). This CDR3 contains 13 residues. Germline lookup yields CDR1 MNHEY and CDR2 SMNVEV (reference sequence). V shed 6 bases and J shed 8 bases, with 16 bases lying between them. CDR3 coding DNA: TGTGCCAGCAGGCAGACTGGGGCCAAAACCCAGTACTTC. This encodes CASRQTGAKTQYF.

The chain links TRBV28 to TRBJ2-3; TRBD1 aligns across 9 bases. V trimming: 6 bases; J trimming: 11 bases; junction bases outside the gene matches: 15. Germline CDR1 is MDHEN and CDR2 is SYDVKM. This CDR3 contains 15 residues. CDR3 DNA: TGTGCCAGCAGCCTGACAGGGGGTCTGAACCTAGAGCAGTATTTT. It translates to CASSLTGGLNLEQYF.

This clone was recorded a few times. The CDR3 region is CASSSFRYGYTF. In nucleotides, the CDR3 is TGTGCCAGCAGCTCCTTTCGCTATGGCTACACCTTC. V gene TRBV14 combines with J gene TRBJ1-2; D gene uncertain. With 5 bases removed from V and 4 bases from J, the gap between germline ends came to 8 bases. Germline V gene data show CDR1 as SGHDN and CDR2 as FVKESK. The CDR3 has 12 amino acids.

This clone was seen more than once but under ten times. The genes are TRBV28 and TRBJ2-2; D not certain. Deletions cut 6 bases from V and 7 bases from J, with 12 bases between. The CDR3 sequence is 13 residues long. The germline V gene encodes CDR1 MDHEN and CDR2 SYDVKM. CDR3 bases: TGTGCCAGCAGCCTCGATAGCATCGGGGAGCTGTTTTTT. Amino acids: CASSLDSIGELFF.

The rearrangement joins TRBV28 to TRBJ1-2, with 11 bases lining up with TRBD1. The CDR3 sequence is 14 residues long. Germline trimming cut 7 bases from V and 8 bases from J; bases unmatched to any gene: 9. The V gene's germline CDR1 is MDHEN and CDR2 SYDVKM. The CDR3 DNA sequence: TGTGCCAGCAATACCGGGACAGGGGGGCGAGGCTACACCTTC. This codes for CASNTGTGGRGYTF.

On this clone: It may be a read error: a sequence one base away is much more abundant. The chain uses TRBV7-8 and TRBJ1-3; a weak D match, TRBD1 (6 bases). Germline loops: CDR1 SGHVS, CDR2 FQNEAQ. The CDR3 covers 14 residues. V lost 5 bases to trimming and J lost 0 bases, with 8 bases between them. DNA for the CDR3: TGTGCCAGCAGCAAACAGGGCTCTGGAAACACCATATATTTT. This gives the protein CASSKQGSGNTIYF.

The rearrangement joins TRBV29-1 to TRBJ1-2; possible D gene TRBD1, 6 bases. CDR1 SQVTM and CDR2 ANQGSEA come from the germline V gene. V gave up 6 bases and J gave up 4 bases, with 18 bases separating them. The CDR3 has 14 residues. The DNA of the CDR3 is TGCAGCGTGAATAAGGGGGGCCTGGTCTATGGCTACACCTTC. The encoded protein is CSVNKGGLVYGYTF.

This clone was observed a few times. The chain joins TRBV5-1 to TRBJ2-1; 9 nucleotides align to TRBD2. The V gene's germline CDR1 is SGHRS and CDR2 YFSETQ. Germline trimming cut 4 bases from V and 7 bases from J; bases unmatched to any gene: 9. CDR3 length: 15 amino acids. The chain's CDR3 is CASSATAGGFNEQFF. The CDR3 bases are TGCGCCAGCAGCGCCACAGCGGGGGGCTTTAATGAGCAGTTCTTC.

V and J are TRBV19 and TRBJ2-2, with 11 bases lining up with TRBD1. Germline lookup yields CDR1 LNHDA and CDR2 SQIVND (reference sequence). The J segment lost 6 bases and the V segment lost 3 bases, leaving 6 bases of the junction unmatched. This CDR3 comprises 16 residues. The CDR3: CASSIWGQGGAGELFF. CDR3 DNA: TGTGCCAGTAGTATTTGGGGACAGGGGGGTGCCGGGGAGCTGTTTTTT. The full variable domain, with the rest looked up from reference TRBV19 and TRBJ2-2, is DGGITQSPKYLFRKEGQNVTLSCEQNLNHDAMYWYRQDPGQGLRLIYYSQIVNDFQKGDIAEGYSVSREKKESFPLTVTSAQKNPTAFYLCASSIWGQGGAGELFFGEGSRLTVL.

The chain links TRBV18 to TRBJ2-1, with D maybe TRBD1 (5 bases). The V and J ends lost 5 bases and 9 bases respectively, with 20 bases between them. Germline V gives CDR1 KGHSH, CDR2 LQKENI. This CDR3 spans 15 amino acids. The CDR3 spells CASSATEVQGGEQFF. The CDR3 region has the DNA TGTGCCAGCTCAGCTACTGAAGTTCAGGGTGGTGAGCAGTTCTTC.

This sequence joins TRBV2 and TRBJ1-6; D is unresolved. In germline, CDR1 is SNHLY, CDR2 FYNNEI. This CDR3 region has 10 residues. V lost 5 bases and J lost 12, with 5 bases in between. The CDR3 is CASSSGPLHF. The DNA for the CDR3 is TGTGCCAGCAGTTCAGGACCCCTCCACTTT.

The chain couples TRBV5-1 to TRBJ2-3; D uncertain. Trimming took 2 bases from V and 6 from J, leaving 10 bases between them. CDR3 length: 13 amino acids. Germline V lookup: CDR1 SGHRS, CDR2 YFSETQ. CDR3 bases: TGCGCCAGCAGCTTCGCGGACCGTGATACGCAGTATTTT. Translating gives CASSFADRDTQYF.

For the CDR3, the DNA is TGTGCCAGCAGTCCCCAGGGTGCGTCAGATACGCAGTATTTT. Amino acids: CASSPQGASDTQYF. The V call is TRBV7-3, the J call TRBJ2-3, with D perhaps matching TRBD1 (5 bases). This CDR3 contains 14 residues. Germline CDR1 is SGHTA and CDR2 is FQGTGA. V was pared by 6 bases and J by 4 bases, with 14 bases between.

The chain uses TRBV28 and TRBJ1-2, with D perhaps matching TRBD1 (6 bases). V lost 6 bases and J 7 bases, leaving 12 bases between the germline ends. The CDR3 totals 12 residues. Looked up from germline, CDR1 is MDHEN and CDR2 is SYDVKM. CDR3 protein: CASRRLQGGYTF. Here the CDR3 DNA reads TGTGCCAGCAGGCGCCTACAGGGTGGCTACACCTTC.

The gene calls are TRBV15 and TRBJ2-5, with 10 bases identical to TRBD1. Losses at the gene ends were 8 bases for V and 2 bases for J; bases not matched to a gene: 8. Germline V gene lookup returns CDR1 LNHNV and CDR2 YYDKDF (reference sequence). The CDR3 runs 15 residues. The CDR3 DNA is TGTGCCACCCGAGGGACAGGGGCCAAACAAGAGACCCAGTACTTC. Translation: CATRGTGAKQETQYF.

The V and J genes are TRBV18 and TRBJ1-5, with D maybe TRBD1 (5 bases). CDR1 KGHSH and CDR2 LQKENI come from the germline V gene. V was clipped by 3 bases and J by 2 bases, with 17 bases between them. This CDR3 comprises 17 residues. CDR3 amino acids: CASSPFGARDGNQPQHF. The CDR3 DNA sequence: TGTGCCAGCTCACCTTTTGGCGCCAGGGATGGCAATCAGCCCCAGCATTTT.

The chain couples TRBV5-4 to TRBJ1-2; 7 bases fit TRBD1. The V segment lost 4 bases and the J segment 4 bases; nucleotides outside the gene matches: 7. Germline CDR1 and CDR2: SGHNT and YYREEE (reference sequence). The CDR3 covers 14 residues. The CDR3 protein is CASSSLGGSYGYTF. The CDR3 nucleotides are TGTGCCAGCAGCAGCCTAGGGGGCAGCTATGGCTACACCTTC.

The chain uses TRBV7-2 and TRBJ1-2; D is unclear. The V end was cut by 4 bases, the J end by 4 bases, with 10 bases between. Germline V CDR1 and CDR2: SGHTA, FQGNSA. There are 13 residues in the CDR3. DNA of the CDR3: TGTGCCAGCAGCTCGACCCTGGGCTATGGCTACACCTTC. Protein product: CASSSTLGYGYTF.

This clone was seen once. V gene TRBV30 combines with J gene TRBJ2-3; D may be TRBD1 or TRBD2 (5 bases each). Germline V gene data show CDR1 as GTSNPN and CDR2 as SVGIG (reference sequence). The CDR3 is made up of 13 amino acids. V lost 3 bases, J lost 7 bases, and 14 bases lay in between. The CDR3 spells CAWRWDPGNTQYF. In DNA, the CDR3 is TGTGCCTGGAGGTGGGACCCCGGGAATACGCAGTATTTT.

This clone was recorded a few times. V gene TRBV4-3 combines with J gene TRBJ2-2; D is unresolved. The germline gives CDR1 LGHNA, CDR2 YSLEER. There are 13 residues in the CDR3. Trimming took 1 base from V and 6 from J, leaving 6 bases between them. In DNA, the CDR3 is TGCGCCAGCAGCCAAGCGGATGCCGGGGAGCTGTTTTTT. It specifies CASSQADAGELFF.

This chain joins TRBV7-9 and TRBJ2-2, with 8 bases that match TRBD2. V was clipped by 5 bases and J by 1 base; unmatched bases: 9. This CDR3 is built from 17 residues. Germline V gene data show CDR1 as SEHNR and CDR2 as FQNEAQ (reference sequence). CDR3 nucleotides: TGTGCCAGCAGCCTCTTCGGGGGGGAGCGGAACACCGGGGAGCTGTTTTTT. It codes for CASSLFGGERNTGELFF.

Points on this clone: Other DNA sequences in the same sample also yield this CDR3. The rearrangement joins TRBV2 to TRBJ2-5; TRBD1 matches at 7 bases. Germline trimming cut 10 bases from V and 2 bases from J; bases unmatched to any gene: 7. This CDR3 is built from 13 residues. CDR1 and CDR2 from the germline V gene are SNHLY and FYNNEI. This chain's CDR3 is CATRQGEQETQYF. The CDR3 DNA is TGTGCCACCCGACAGGGAGAACAAGAGACCCAGTACTTC.

The chain recombines TRBV19 with TRBJ2-2; TRBD2 is a possible D gene (5 bases). Germline V CDR1 and CDR2: LNHDA, SQIVND (reference sequence). V lost 6 bases, J lost 5 bases, and 19 bases lay in between. This CDR3 contains 16 residues. The CDR3 DNA is TGTGCCAGTAGCAGGACTCAAAGCGCAAGTACCGGGGAGCTGTTTTTT. Its translation is CASSRTQSASTGELFF. The full variable domain, completed using reference TRBV19 and TRBJ2-2, is DGGITQSPKYLFRKEGQNVTLSCEQNLNHDAMYWYRQDPGQGLRLIYYSQIVNDFQKGDIAEGYSVSREKKESFPLTVTSAQKNPTAFYLCASSRTQSASTGELFFGEGSRLTVL.

V is TRBV2 and J is TRBJ2-1; D not certain. The CDR3 contains 15 residues. Trimming left V 3 bases short and J 0 bases short, with 9 bases between. Germline CDR1 SNHLY, CDR2 FYNNEI. The CDR3 nucleotides are TGTGCCAGCAGTGAGGCCTGGCGCTCCTACAATGAGCAGTTCTTC. Translated, it gives CASSEAWRSYNEQFF.

This clone was seen a few times. The rearrangement uses TRBV28 and TRBJ2-1; TRBD1 might be the D (6 bases). Per the germline V gene, CDR1 is MDHEN and CDR2 is SYDVKM. With 5 bases removed from V and 0 bases from J, the gap between germline ends came to 11 bases. This CDR3 contains 15 residues. The CDR3 DNA follows: TGTGCCAGCAGTCCAGGGGTCCTCTCCTACAATGAGCAGTTCTTC. It yields the protein CASSPGVLSYNEQFF.

The CDR3 sequence: CASSFGQAFTYEQYF. The CDR3 DNA sequence: TGCGCCAGCAGCTTTGGACAGGCCTTTACCTACGAGCAGTACTTC. This chain uses TRBV5-1 with TRBJ2-7; 7 nucleotides line up with TRBD1. Germline CDR1 and CDR2: SGHRS and YFSETQ. The length of the CDR3 is 15 residues. V dropped 2 bases and J dropped 2; count of bases not matched to a gene: 7. Variable domain in full (rest from reference TRBV5-1 and TRBJ2-7): KAGVTQTPRYLIKTRGQQVTLSCSPISGHRSVSWYQQTPGQGLQFLFEYFSETQRNKGNFPGRFSGRQFSNSRSEMNVSTLELGDSALYLCASSFGQAFTYEQYFGPGTRLTVT.

Note on this clone: A much larger clone sits a single nucleotide away, making a read error possible. This chain joins TRBV11-2 and TRBJ1-1; TRBD1 matches at 9 bases. Losses at the gene ends were 5 bases for V and 1 base for J; bases not matched to a gene: 2. CDR3 size: 14 residues. Germline CDR1 and CDR2: SGHAT and FQNNGV. CDR3 nucleotides: TGTGCCAGCAGCGCGGACAGGGGGAACACTGAAGCTTTCTTT. Translating it yields CASSADRGNTEAFF.